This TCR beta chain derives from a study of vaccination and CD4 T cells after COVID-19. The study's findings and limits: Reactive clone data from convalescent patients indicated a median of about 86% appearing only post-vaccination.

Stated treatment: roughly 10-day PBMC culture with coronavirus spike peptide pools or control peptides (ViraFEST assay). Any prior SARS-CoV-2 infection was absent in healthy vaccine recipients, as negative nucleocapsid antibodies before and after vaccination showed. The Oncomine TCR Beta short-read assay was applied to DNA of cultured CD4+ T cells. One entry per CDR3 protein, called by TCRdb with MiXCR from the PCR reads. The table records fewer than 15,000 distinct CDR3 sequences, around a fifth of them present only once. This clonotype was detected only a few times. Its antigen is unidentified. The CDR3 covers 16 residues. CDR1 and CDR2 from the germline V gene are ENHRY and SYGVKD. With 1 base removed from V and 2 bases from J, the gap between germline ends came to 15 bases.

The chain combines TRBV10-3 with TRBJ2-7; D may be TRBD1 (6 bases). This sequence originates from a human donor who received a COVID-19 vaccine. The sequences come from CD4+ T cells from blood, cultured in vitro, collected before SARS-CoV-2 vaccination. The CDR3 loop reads CAISEFEDSLPYEQYF. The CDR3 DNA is TGTGCCATCAGTGAGTTTGAGGACAGCCTCCCCTACGAGCAGTACTTC.